These 19 T cell receptor beta chains share one sample of origin, sequenced in a study of T cell responses to AZD1222 COVID-19 vaccine. Sequencing was performed with immunoSEQ multiplex PCR; in TCRdb, only in-frame clones are kept and a portion is missing. The sample yields 150,000 or so clones, 88% seen once. The sample was peripheral blood, taken on day 0 of AZD1222 vaccination. The receptors were sampled from an adult in good health.

The chain recombines TRBV7-3 with TRBJ1-2; no clear D. The length of the CDR3 is 14 residues. Per the germline V gene, CDR1 is SGHTA and CDR2 is FQGTGA. V lost 0 bases, J lost 6 bases, and 11 bases lay in between. CDR3 loop: CASSLTAADHGYTF. CDR3 coding DNA: TGTGCCAGCAGCTTAACAGCGGCTGATCATGGCTACACCTTC. The full variable domain, rest sourced from reference TRBV7-3 and TRBJ1-2, is GAGVSQTPSNKVTEKGKYVELRCDPISGHTALYWYRQSLGQGPEFLIYFQGTGAADDSGLPNDRFFAVRPEGSVSTLKIQRTERGDSAVYLCASSLTAADHGYTFGSGTRLTVV.

The gene calls are TRBV14 and TRBJ1-1, with D possibly matching TRBD1 (5 bases). V gave up 4 bases and J gave up 11 bases, with 14 bases separating them. From germline, CDR1 is SGHDN and CDR2 FVKESK. The CDR3 length is 12 residues. The DNA of the CDR3 is TGTGCCAGCAGCCCAGAGTACGGGGGGGCTTTCTTT. As protein: CASSPEYGGAFF.

This rearrangement joins TRBV9 to TRBJ2-5, with unresolved D. This CDR3 contains 14 residues. Trimming stripped 0 bases from V and 2 bases from J, with 8 bases between. Germline lookup yields CDR1 SGDLS and CDR2 YYNGEE. The CDR3 DNA sequence: TGTGCCAGCAGCGTAGATGGATTTCAAGAGACCCAGTACTTC. Protein: CASSVDGFQETQYF.

The chain carries TRBV28 and TRBJ2-3; D could derive from TRBD1 or TRBD2 (6 bases each). CDR3 length: 15 amino acids. V lost 7 bases and J lost 3, with 17 bases in between. Per germline, CDR1 MDHEN and CDR2 SYDVKM. The CDR3 spells CASNPQGRGTDTQYF. Written as DNA, the CDR3 is TGTGCCAGCAACCCGCAGGGGCGGGGAACAGATACGCAGTATTTT.

V and J are TRBV6-5 and TRBJ2-5; 7 bases map to TRBD1. Trimming cost V 6 bases and J 5 bases; bases outside gene matches: 12. Germline V gives CDR1 MNHEY, CDR2 SVGAGI. There are 15 residues in the CDR3. The DNA of the CDR3 is TGTGCCAGCAGAAGTGACAGGGACGTGCGGGAGACCCAGTACTTC. This sequence encodes CASRSDRDVRETQYF.

This clone occurred once. The V and J genes are TRBV28 and TRBJ2-7; possibly TRBD2 for D (5 bases). Germline V gives CDR1 MDHEN, CDR2 SYDVKM. The CDR3 is 12 amino acids. Trimming pared 6 bases from V and 6 bases from J, leaving 12 bases between. The CDR3 sequence: CASRRGFSEQYF. CDR3 bases: TGTGCCAGCAGGCGAGGGTTTAGCGAGCAGTACTTC.

The rearrangement joins TRBV20-1 to TRBJ1-6; D gene unclear. Per the germline V gene, CDR1 is DFQATT and CDR2 is SNEGSKA (reference sequence). The CDR3 totals 11 residues. V was pared by 5 bases and J by 13 bases, with 12 bases between. The DNA of the CDR3 is TGCAGTGCTCCCGGGCCGATTCCCCTCCACTTT. Its translation is CSAPGPIPLHF.

The V and J genes are TRBV27 and TRBJ2-3, with D possibly being TRBD1 (5 bases). This CDR3 region has 13 residues. Germline values: CDR1 MNHEY, CDR2 SMNVEV (reference sequence). The ends were cut back, 6 bases at V and 8 bases at J, with 15 bases in the middle. The CDR3 bases are TGTGCCAGCAGCTTCCCCCCAGGGCTTACGCAGTATTTT. This encodes CASSFPPGLTQYF.

The chain uses TRBV19 and TRBJ2-2; D is unresolved. Trimming took 3 bases from V and 3 from J, leaving 8 bases between them. The CDR3 runs to 14 residues. From germline, CDR1 is LNHDA and CDR2 SQIVND (reference sequence). CDR3 sequence: CASSIAVYTGELFF. The DNA of the CDR3 is TGTGCCAGTAGTATTGCAGTGTACACCGGGGAGCTGTTTTTT. The full variable domain, in which reference TRBV19 and TRBJ2-2 provide the parts outside the CDR3, is DGGITQSPKYLFRKEGQNVTLSCEQNLNHDAMYWYRQDPGQGLRLIYYSQIVNDFQKGDIAEGYSVSREKKESFPLTVTSAQKNPTAFYLCASSIAVYTGELFFGEGSRLTVL.

The chain links TRBV11-1 to TRBJ2-7, with D possibly TRBD2 on 5 matching bases. Trimming left V 3 bases short and J 7 bases short, with 22 bases between. Germline CDR1 and CDR2: SGHAT and FQDESV (reference sequence). The CDR3 consists of 16 residues. This CDR3 reads CASSFSRVGLFGEQYF. In nucleotides, the CDR3 is TGTGCCAGCAGCTTTTCGCGGGTTGGATTATTCGGGGAGCAGTACTTC.

This clone showed up just once. The genes are TRBV27 and TRBJ2-7; the D gene could be TRBD1 or TRBD2 (6 bases each). CDR1 and CDR2 (germline): MNHEY, SMNVEV (reference sequence). The CDR3 contains 13 residues. Trimming took 8 bases from V and 3 from J, leaving 14 bases between them. The CDR3 region is CASSLGGNYEQYF. The CDR3 region has the DNA TGTGCCAGCTCTCTAGGGGGGAACTACGAGCAGTACTTC.

CDR3 loop: CASSQDLGQGQPQHF. DNA of the CDR3: TGTGCCAGCAGCCAAGACCTGGGACAGGGACAGCCCCAGCATTTT. The gene calls are TRBV3-1 (or the pseudogene TRBV3-2) and TRBJ1-5; 9 nucleotides agree with TRBD1. The J segment lost 7 bases and the V segment lost 0 bases, leaving 4 bases of the junction unmatched. CDR1 and CDR2 (germline): LGHDT, YNNKEL (reference sequence). This CDR3 spans 15 amino acids.

J is TRBJ2-1 and V is TRBV10-3, with 7 bases fitting TRBD1. V shed 3 bases and J 9 bases; nucleotides not matched to a gene: 8. The CDR3 extends over 14 amino acids. Germline loops: CDR1 ENHRY, CDR2 SYGVKD. The CDR3 protein is CAISDRDRAGEQFF. The DNA of the CDR3 is TGTGCCATCAGTGACCGTGACAGGGCCGGTGAGCAGTTCTTC.

V and J are TRBV11-2 and TRBJ2-3; 7 nucleotides match TRBD2. The J segment lost 6 bases and the V segment lost 2 bases, leaving 5 bases of the junction unmatched. Germline loops: CDR1 SGHAT, CDR2 FQNNGV. The CDR3 runs 14 residues. The CDR3 DNA reads TGTGCCAGCAGCTTAATCCTAGCGGCTGATACGCAGTATTTT. Its translation is CASSLILAADTQYF. The full variable domain, rest sourced from reference TRBV11-2 and TRBJ2-3, is EAGVAQSPRYKIIEKRQSVAFWCNPISGHATLYWYQQILGQGPKLLIQFQNNGVVDDSQLPKDRFSAERLKGVDSTLKIQPAKLEDSAVYLCASSLILAADTQYFGPGTRLTVL.

CDR3 nucleotide sequence: TGCGCCAGCAGCTTAGTACTAGGGCCGGCCTTAAGGGGAGCTTTCTTT. Translating gives CASSLVLGPALRGAFF. The J gene is TRBJ1-1, the V gene TRBV5-1; maybe TRBD1 (5 bases). The CDR3 is 16 residues long. Germline loops: CDR1 SGHRS, CDR2 YFSETQ. Between the trimmed V and J ends, which lost 2 bases and 10 bases, there was a span of 24 bases.

This rearrangement joins TRBV6-5 to TRBJ2-5; 7 nucleotides agree with TRBD1. From germline, CDR1 is MNHEY and CDR2 SVGAGI. V gave up 6 bases and J gave up 7 bases; unmatched junction bases: 8. The CDR3 consists of 13 residues. The DNA for the CDR3 is TGTGCCAGCAGGAGCGACAGGGTGGTGACCCAGTACTTC. Protein product: CASRSDRVVTQYF.

This clone occurred a few times. The chain is built from TRBV6-2 or TRBV6-3 and TRBJ1-5; maybe TRBD1 (6 bases). V was clipped by 3 bases and J by 4 bases, with 16 bases between them. The length of the CDR3 is 16 residues. CDR1 is MNHEY, CDR2 SVGEGT, per germline. This CDR3 reads CASSYRPGDTNQPQHF. CDR3 nucleotides: TGTGCCAGCAGTTATCGACCTGGGGACACTAATCAGCCCCAGCATTTT.

The chain employs TRBV19 and TRBJ2-1, with TRBD2 matching over 9 bases. The CDR3 is 18 amino acids. V dropped 3 bases and J dropped 1; count of bases not matched to a gene: 10. Germline V CDR1 and CDR2: LNHDA, SQIVND (reference sequence). The CDR3 nucleotides read TGTGCCAGTAGTATTGGCCTAGCGGGGTGGGGTTCCTACAATGAGCAGTTCTTC. Its translation: CASSIGLAGWGSYNEQFF. Using reference TRBV19 and TRBJ2-1 for the parts outside the CDR3, the full variable domain is DGGITQSPKYLFRKEGQNVTLSCEQNLNHDAMYWYRQDPGQGLRLIYYSQIVNDFQKGDIAEGYSVSREKKESFPLTVTSAQKNPTAFYLCASSIGLAGWGSYNEQFFGPGTRLTVL.

The DNA of the CDR3 is TGTGCCAGCAGCGTAGGATATTCTAGCACTGTTCAGTTCTTC. Protein sequence: CASSVGYSSTVQFF. This chain connects TRBV9 to TRBJ2-1; tentatively, D is TRBD2 (5 bases). This CDR3 has 14 residues. CDR1 is SGDLS, CDR2 YYNGEE, per germline. The V end lost 0 bases, the J end lost 13 bases, and 17 bases lay between the germline ends.